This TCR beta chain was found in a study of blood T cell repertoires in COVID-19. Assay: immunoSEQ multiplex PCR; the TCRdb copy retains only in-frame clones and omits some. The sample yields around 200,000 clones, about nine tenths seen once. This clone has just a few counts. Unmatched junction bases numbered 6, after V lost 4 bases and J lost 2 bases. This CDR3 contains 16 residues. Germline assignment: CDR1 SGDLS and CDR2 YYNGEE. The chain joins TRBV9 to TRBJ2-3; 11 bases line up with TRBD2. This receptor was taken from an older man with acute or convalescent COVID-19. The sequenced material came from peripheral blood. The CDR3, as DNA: TGTGCCAGCAGCCCGGGACTAGCGGATTACACAGATACGCAGTATTTT. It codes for CASSPGLADYTDTQYF.